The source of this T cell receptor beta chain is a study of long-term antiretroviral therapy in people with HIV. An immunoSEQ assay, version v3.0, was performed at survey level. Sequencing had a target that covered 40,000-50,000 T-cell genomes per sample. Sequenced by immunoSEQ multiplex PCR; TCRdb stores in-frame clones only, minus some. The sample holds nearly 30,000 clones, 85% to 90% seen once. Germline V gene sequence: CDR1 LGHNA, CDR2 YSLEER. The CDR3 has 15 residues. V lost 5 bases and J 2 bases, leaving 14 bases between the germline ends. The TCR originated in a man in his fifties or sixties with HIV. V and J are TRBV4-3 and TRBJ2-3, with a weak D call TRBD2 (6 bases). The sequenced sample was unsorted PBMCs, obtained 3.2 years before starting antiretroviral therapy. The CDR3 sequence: CASSSGSGDTDTQYF. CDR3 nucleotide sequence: TGCGCCAGCAGCTCAGGATCGGGGGACACAGATACGCAGTATTTT.